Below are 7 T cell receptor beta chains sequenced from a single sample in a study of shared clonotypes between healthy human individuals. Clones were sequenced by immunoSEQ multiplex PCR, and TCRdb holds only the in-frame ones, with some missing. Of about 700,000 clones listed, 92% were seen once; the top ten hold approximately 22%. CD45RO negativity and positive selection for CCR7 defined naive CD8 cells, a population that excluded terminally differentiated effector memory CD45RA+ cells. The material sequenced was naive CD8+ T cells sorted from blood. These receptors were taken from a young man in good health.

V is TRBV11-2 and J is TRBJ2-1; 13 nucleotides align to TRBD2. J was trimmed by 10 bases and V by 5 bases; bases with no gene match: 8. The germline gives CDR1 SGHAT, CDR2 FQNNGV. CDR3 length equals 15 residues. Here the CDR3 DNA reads TGTGCCAGCAGCCCCGGACTAGCGGGAGTAAAAGAGCAGTTCTTC. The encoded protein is CASSPGLAGVKEQFF.

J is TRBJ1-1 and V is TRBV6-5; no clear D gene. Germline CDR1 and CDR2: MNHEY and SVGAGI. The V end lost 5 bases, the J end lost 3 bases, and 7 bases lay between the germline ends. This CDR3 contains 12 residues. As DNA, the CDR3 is TGTGCCAGCAGTCCGTCCGACACTGAAGCTTTCTTT. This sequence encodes CASSPSDTEAFF.

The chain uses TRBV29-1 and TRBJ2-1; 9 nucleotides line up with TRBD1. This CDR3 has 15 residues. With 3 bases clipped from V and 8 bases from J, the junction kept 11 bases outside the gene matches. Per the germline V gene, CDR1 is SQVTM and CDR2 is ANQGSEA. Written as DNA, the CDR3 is TGCAGCGTTGAGTTCCGGGACAGGGTCTCGCATGAGCAGTTCTTC. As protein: CSVEFRDRVSHEQFF.

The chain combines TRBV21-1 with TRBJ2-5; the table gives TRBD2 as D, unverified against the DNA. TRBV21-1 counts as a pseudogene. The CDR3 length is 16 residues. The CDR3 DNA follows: TGTGCCAGCAGCAAAGCTGATGGACTAGCGGGAGAGACCCAGTACTTC. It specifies CASSKADGLAGETQYF.

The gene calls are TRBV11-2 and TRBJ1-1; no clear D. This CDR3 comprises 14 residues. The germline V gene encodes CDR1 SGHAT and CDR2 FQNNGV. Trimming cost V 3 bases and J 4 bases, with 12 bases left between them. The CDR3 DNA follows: TGTGCCAGCAGCTTCACGAAATGGGGCACTGAAGCTTTCTTT. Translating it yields CASSFTKWGTEAFF.

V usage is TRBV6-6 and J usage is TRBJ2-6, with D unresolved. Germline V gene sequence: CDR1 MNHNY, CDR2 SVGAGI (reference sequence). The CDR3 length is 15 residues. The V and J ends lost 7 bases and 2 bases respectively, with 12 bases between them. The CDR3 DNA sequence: TGTGCCAGCATGGGTTGGACGGCTGGGGCCAACGTCCTGACTTTC. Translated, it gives CASMGWTAGANVLTF.

CDR3 protein: CASTPLAGGTHEQYF. CDR3 nucleotide sequence: TGTGCCAGCACTCCACTAGCGGGAGGAACCCACGAGCAGTACTTC. The rearrangement links TRBV6-5 to TRBJ2-7; 12 bases agree with TRBD2. The length of the CDR3 is 15 residues. The V gene's germline CDR1 is MNHEY and CDR2 SVGAGI. V was clipped by 7 bases and J by 5 bases; unmatched bases: 9.